This T cell receptor (beta chain) was captured in a study of a mutant IDH1 vaccine in newly diagnosed glioma. Overall study context: Patients received eight vaccinations in weeks 1, 3, 5, 7, 11, 15, 19, 23. Prior therapy was radiotherapy, temozolomide, or both; most received both.

The repertoire was sequenced with immunoSEQ multiplex PCR; TCRdb's copy has only in-frame clones and lacks some. The sample holds nearly 30,000 clones, about 85% seen once. The time point denotes: week 5, during vaccination. Each vaccine dose was 300 ug of mutant IDH1 20-mer peptide, with topical imiquimod. This clone has more than one count but fewer than ten. Antigen specificity is unknown. Sequenced material: peripheral blood mononuclear cells (PBMCs), taken from a glioma patient whose treatment included an IDH1 peptide vaccine. This clonotype originated in a woman in her thirties or forties with glioma. Some clones in this sample may be carry-over from other donors' samples.

The CDR3 reads CASREETQYF. CDR3 sequence (DNA): TGTGCCAGCAGAGAAGAGACCCAGTACTTC. The chain uses TRBV6-4 and TRBJ2-5; the D is unclear. V was trimmed by 6 bases and J by 3 bases, leaving 2 bases between them. Germline assignment: CDR1 MRHNA and CDR2 SNTAGT. This CDR3 spans 10 amino acids.